The 17 T cell receptor beta chains reported below all come from one sample, sequenced in a study of patients and donors after allogeneic stem cell transplantation. TCRdb recomputed calls from the RT-PCR reads with MiXCR, one row per CDR3 protein. The sample includes roughly 26,000 distinct CDR3 sequences, around 7.4% of them seen just once. Sequencing used blood, either unsorted or a sorted T cell fraction (not recorded which). Receptors were obtained from a human donor who was either an allogeneic HSCT recipient or a stem cell or donor lymphocyte infusion donor (not recorded which). It is not recorded whose cells these are; they may come from a transplant donor.

The genes are TRBV11-1 and TRBJ2-7; D not resolved. CDR3 length: 14 residues. The germline V gene has CDR1 SGHAT and CDR2 FQDESV (reference sequence). With 3 bases removed from V and 2 bases from J, the gap between germline ends came to 11 bases. Here the CDR3 reads CASSFVAGTYEQYF. In nucleotides, the CDR3 is TGTGCCAGCAGCTTCGTTGCTGGAACCTACGAGCAGTACTTC. Based on the CDR3 plus reference TRBV11-1 and TRBJ2-7, the full variable domain is EAEVAQSPRYKITEKSQAVAFWCDPISGHATLYWYRQILGQGPELLVQFQDESVVDDSQLPKDRFSAERLKGVDSTLKIQPAELGDSAMYLCASSFVAGTYEQYFGPGTRLTVT.

This clonotype appeared many times. V is TRBV3-1 and J is TRBJ2-7, with D perhaps matching TRBD1 (6 bases). Germline V gives CDR1 LGHDT, CDR2 YNNKEL (reference sequence). The CDR3 extends over 14 amino acids. V dropped 5 bases and J dropped 6 bases, with 17 bases sitting between them. CDR3 in amino acids: CASSEARTRGEQYF. The CDR3 DNA sequence: TGTGCCAGCAGCGAAGCGCGTACCAGGGGCGAGCAGTACTTC.

The rearrangement uses TRBV12-3 or TRBV12-4 and TRBJ1-5; TRBD1 agrees at 7 bases. V gave up 4 bases and J gave up 0 bases; unmatched junction bases: 3. The CDR3 contains 15 residues. CDR3 sequence: CASSSRDSSNQPQHF. The CDR3 nucleotides are TGTGCCAGCAGTTCAAGGGACAGTAGCAATCAGCCCCAGCATTTT.

This clonotype was seen repeatedly, ten times or more. The chain links TRBV11-2 to TRBJ1-1; D may be TRBD1 (5 bases). Germline CDR1 and CDR2: SGHAT and FQNNGV. V lost 3 bases, J lost 1 base, and 9 bases lay in between. The CDR3 runs 14 residues. The CDR3 region is CASSFREENTEAFF. CDR3 sequence (DNA): TGTGCCAGCAGCTTCAGGGAGGAGAACACTGAAGCTTTCTTT.

Turning to this clonotype: At one boundary the junction diverges from the germline segment, which might be a read error. The J gene is TRBJ2-5, the V gene TRBV7-7; D gene ambiguous. The CDR3 consists of 14 residues. Germline CDR1 and CDR2: SSHAT and FNYEAQ (reference sequence). CDR3 sequence: CASSLGRWVETQYF. For the CDR3, the DNA is TGTGCTAGCAGCTTAGGTCGTTGGGTGGAGACCCAGTACTTC.

This clonotype is medium-sized by share. The V call is TRBV5-1, the J call TRBJ2-3; 7 bases match TRBD1. The J segment lost 0 bases and the V segment lost 4 bases, leaving 8 bases of the junction unmatched. This CDR3 is built from 16 residues. The germline V gene encodes CDR1 SGHRS and CDR2 YFSETQ. The CDR3 loop is CASSQGDSHSTDTQYF. The CDR3 DNA follows: TGCGCCAGCAGCCAAGGGGACAGTCACAGCACAGATACGCAGTATTTT.

In its sample, this clonotype was seen a few times. The genes are TRBV24-1 and TRBJ1-2, with D uncertain. Deletions cut 3 bases from V and 9 bases from J, with 7 bases between. The CDR3 contains 11 residues. Germline CDR1 and CDR2: KGHDR and SFDVKD. CDR3 in DNA: TGTGCCACCAGTGATCCGTTTCGCTACACCTTC. Residues: CATSDPFRYTF.

The genes are TRBV3-1 and TRBJ2-7; D is possibly TRBD1 (6 bases). The CDR3 contains 13 residues. Trimming stripped 0 bases from V and 10 bases from J, with 13 bases between. Looked up from germline, CDR1 is LGHDT and CDR2 is YNNKEL (reference sequence). The CDR3 region has the DNA TGTGCCAGCAGCCAAGAAATCTCCAGGGGCCAGTACTTC. Its translation is CASSQEISRGQYF.

This clonotype has only a few counts. This sequence joins TRBV5-1 and TRBJ2-3, with a weak D call TRBD2 (5 bases). CDR1 SGHRS and CDR2 YFSETQ come from the germline V gene. V was trimmed by 4 bases and J by 4 bases, leaving 10 bases between them. The CDR3 runs to 13 residues. The CDR3 sequence is CASSPGSSDTQYF. The CDR3 DNA reads as TGCGCCAGCAGCCCGGGATCCTCAGATACGCAGTATTTT. The entire variable domain, with the rest obtained from reference TRBV5-1 and TRBJ2-3, is as follows: KAGVTQTPRYLIKTRGQQVTLSCSPISGHRSVSWYQQTPGQGLQFLFEYFSETQRNKGNFPGRFSGRQFSNSRSEMNVSTLELGDSALYLCASSPGSSDTQYFGPGTRLTVL.

The V and J genes are TRBV28 and TRBJ1-1; 11 bases align to TRBD1. The V and J ends lost 1 base and 4 bases, in that order; junction bases with no gene match: 2. The CDR3 has 15 residues. Germline loops: CDR1 MDHEN, CDR2 SYDVKM. CDR3 loop: CASSLLGQGGTEAFF. The CDR3 DNA reads TGTGCCAGCAGTTTATTGGGACAGGGGGGCACTGAAGCTTTCTTT.

A few counts support this clonotype. The chain combines TRBV4-1 with TRBJ2-2; perhaps TRBD1 as D (7 bases). V lost 8 bases and J 3 bases, leaving 16 bases between the germline ends. Looked up from germline, CDR1 is MGHRA and CDR2 is YSYEKL. The CDR3 runs 15 residues. The CDR3 region has the DNA TGCGCCAGCCTAGCGCGACAGGGCGACACCGGGGAGCTGTTTTTT. Encoded protein: CASLARQGDTGELFF.

V gene TRBV4-2 combines with J gene TRBJ1-6; the D is unclear. This CDR3 comprises 14 residues. Looked up from germline, CDR1 is LGHNA and CDR2 is YNFKEQ. Trimming took off 6 bases at V and 14 bases at J, with 20 bases between the two ends. Here the CDR3 DNA reads TGTGCCAGCAGAAATGGGCAGCGGTTGTTAACCCTCCACTTT. Its translation: CASRNGQRLLTLHF.

This clonotype was recorded a few times. This CDR3 fails to terminate in the conserved phenylalanine or tryptophan, so it likely reflects a read error. The chain joins TRBV28 to TRBJ1-1, with TRBD1 matching over 10 bases. In germline, CDR1 is MDHEN, CDR2 SYDVKM. This CDR3 is 15 amino acids long. The V and J ends lost 5 bases and 7 bases, in that order; junction bases with no gene match: 10. The CDR3 spells CASSQDRGGGHEAFL. CDR3 nucleotide sequence: TGTGCCAGCAGTCAGGACAGGGGGGGAGGTCATGAAGCTTTCCTT.

This clonotype was observed many times. V gene TRBV29-1 combines with J gene TRBJ2-1, with TRBD1 matching over 9 bases. The CDR3 contains 13 residues. The V and J ends lost 5 bases and 3 bases, in that order; junction bases with no gene match: 2. Germline CDR1 is SQVTM and CDR2 is ANQGSEA. The CDR3 sequence is CSVPGQGYNEQFF. CDR3 nucleotide sequence: TGCAGCGTTCCGGGACAGGGCTACAATGAGCAGTTCTTC.

Within the sample, this clonotype is medium-sized. The chain has TRBV5-1 and TRBJ2-2, with a tentative D call TRBD1 (5 bases). The CDR3 loop spans 15 amino acids. Germline CDR1 is SGHRS and CDR2 is YFSETQ. Trimming shortened V by 0 bases and J by 4 bases, and 10 bases separated the two germline ends. CDR3 sequence (DNA): TGCGCCAGCAGCTTGGACCATCAGGGCACCGGGGAGCTGTTTTTT. This encodes CASSLDHQGTGELFF.

This clonotype showed up many times. The rearrangement uses TRBV6-1 and TRBJ2-5; 7 positions match TRBD2. Per the germline V gene, CDR1 is MNHNS and CDR2 is SASEGT. The trim removed 5 bases at V and 1 base at J, leaving 4 bases unmatched. This CDR3 contains 14 residues. CDR3 in DNA: TGTGCCAGCAGTCGAGCGGGGATCCAAGAGACCCAGTACTTC. Translation gives CASSRAGIQETQYF.

The chain links TRBV6-1 to TRBJ1-1; no reliable D call. Trimming shortened V by 7 bases and J by 1 base, and 16 bases separated the two germline ends. The germline CDR1 and CDR2 sequences are MNHNS and SASEGT. This CDR3 region has 15 residues. The CDR3 loop is CASMVRPLRNTEAFF. CDR3 DNA sequence: TGTGCCAGCATGGTCAGACCCCTTAGGAACACTGAAGCTTTCTTT.